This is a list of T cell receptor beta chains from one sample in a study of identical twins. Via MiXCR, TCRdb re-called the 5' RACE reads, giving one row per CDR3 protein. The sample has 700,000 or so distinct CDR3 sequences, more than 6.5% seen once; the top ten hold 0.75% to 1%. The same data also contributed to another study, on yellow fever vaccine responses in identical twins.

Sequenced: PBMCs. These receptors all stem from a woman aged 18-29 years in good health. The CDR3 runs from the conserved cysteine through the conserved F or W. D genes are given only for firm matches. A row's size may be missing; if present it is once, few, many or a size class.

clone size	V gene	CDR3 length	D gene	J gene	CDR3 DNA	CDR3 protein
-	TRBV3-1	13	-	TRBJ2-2	TGTGCCACCATACAGGGAACCACCGGGGAGCTGTTTTTT	CATIQGTTGELFF
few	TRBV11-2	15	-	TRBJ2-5	TGTGCCAGCAGCTTGGACAGAAACTACCAAGAGACCCAGTACTTC	CASSLDRNYQETQYF
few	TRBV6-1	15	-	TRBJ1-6	TGTGCCAGCAGGTTGGGGGAATTGGGAAATTCACCCCTCCACTTT	CASRLGELGNSPLHF
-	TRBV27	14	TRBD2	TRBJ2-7	TGTGCCAGCAGTGCCGGGACTAGCGTCTATGAGCAGTACTTC	CASSAGTSVYEQYF
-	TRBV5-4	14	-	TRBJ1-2	TGTGCCAGCAGCTTGCTCAACGTGGACTATGGCTACACCTTC	CASSLLNVDYGYTF
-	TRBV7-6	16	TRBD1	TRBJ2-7	TGTGCCAGCAGCCAATGGCAGGGGGCTACTCCTTACGAGCAGTACTTC	CASSQWQGATPYEQYF
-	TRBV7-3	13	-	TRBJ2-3	TGTGCCAGCAGCACCACCCTTAAACATACGCAGTATTTT	CASSTTLKHTQYF
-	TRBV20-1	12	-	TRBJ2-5	TGCAGTGAGGGCCCCACCTGGGAGACCCAGTACTTC	CSEGPTWETQYF
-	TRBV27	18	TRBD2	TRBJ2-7	TGTGCCAGCAGTTTATTCTTATCCCCTAGCGGGCGCACCTACGAGCAGTACTTC	CASSLFLSPSGRTYEQYF
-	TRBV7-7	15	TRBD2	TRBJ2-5	TGTGCTAGCAGCTTATTCGCTAGCGGGGAGGAGACCCAGTACTTC	CASSLFASGEETQYF
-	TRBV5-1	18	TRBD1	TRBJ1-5	TGCGCCAGCAGCTCCGGACAGGGGGGACCTTATAGCAATCAGCCCCAGCATTTT	CASSSGQGGPYSNQPQHF
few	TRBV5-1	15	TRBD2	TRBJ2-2	TGCGCCAGCAGCTTGGGACTAGCTAAGACCGGGGAGCTGTTTTTT	CASSLGLAKTGELFF
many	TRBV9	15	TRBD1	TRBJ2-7	TGTGCCAGCAGCGTTGGGACAGGGGGCCTAAAGGAGCAGTACTTC	CASSVGTGGLKEQYF
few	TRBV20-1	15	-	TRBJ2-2	TGCAGTGCTAGAGATTCTTCTATAAACACCGGGGAGCTGTTTTTT	CSARDSSINTGELFF
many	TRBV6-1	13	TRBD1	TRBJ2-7	TGTGCCAGCAGTCGCGACAGGGCCTACGAGCAGTACTTC	CASSRDRAYEQYF
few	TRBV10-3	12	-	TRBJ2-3	TGTGCCATCAGTGAGAAGGCAGATACGCAGTATTTT	CAISEKADTQYF
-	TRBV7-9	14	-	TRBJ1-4	TGTGCCAGCAGCCACCGGACAGCTAATGAAAAACTGTTTTTT	CASSHRTANEKLFF
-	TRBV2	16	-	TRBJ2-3	TGTGCCAGCAGTGATGGTCAGGCCCCTAGCACAGATACGCAGTATTTT	CASSDGQAPSTDTQYF
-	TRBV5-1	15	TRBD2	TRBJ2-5	TGCGCCAGCAGCTTGGGAGGACTAGTCCAAGAGACCCAGTACTTC	CASSLGGLVQETQYF
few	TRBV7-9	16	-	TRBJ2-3	TGTGCCAGCAGCCCTACCGGGACCAAGAGCACAGATACGCAGTATTTT	CASSPTGTKSTDTQYF
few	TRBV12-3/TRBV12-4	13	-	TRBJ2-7	TGTGCCAGCAGAGGATCTGGGTCCTACGAGCAGTACTTC	CASRGSGSYEQYF
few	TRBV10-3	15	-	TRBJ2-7	TGTGCCATCAGTGAGTCGGGCGGGTCCCTGGACGAGCAGTACTTC	CAISESGGSLDEQYF
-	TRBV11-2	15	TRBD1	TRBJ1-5	TGTGCCAGCAGCTTAGGAGACAGGGGTCATCAGCCCCAGCATTTT	CASSLGDRGHQPQHF
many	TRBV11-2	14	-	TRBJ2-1	TGTGCCAGCAGCCCCGACCCGCGATTCTCCGAGCAGTTCTTC	CASSPDPRFSEQFF
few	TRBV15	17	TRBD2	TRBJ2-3	TGTGCCACCAGCAGAGAGCCCAGCGGGGGGGGGACAGATACGCAGTATTTT	CATSREPSGGGTDTQYF
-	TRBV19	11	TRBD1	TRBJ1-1	TGTGCCAGTCGGGACAGTGGCGAAGCTTTCTTT	CASRDSGEAFF
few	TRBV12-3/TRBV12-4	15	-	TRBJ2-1	TGTGCCACCCAGTTGGGTAGCAGGGGTTACAATGAGCAGTTCTTC	CATQLGSRGYNEQFF
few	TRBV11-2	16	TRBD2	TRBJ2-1	TGTGCCAGCAGCTTAGGGACTAGCGGGTTTTACAATGAGCAGTTCTTC	CASSLGTSGFYNEQFF
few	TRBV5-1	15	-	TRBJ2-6	TGCGCCAGCAGCCCAGAGGGTGGTGGGGCCAACGTCCTGACTTTC	CASSPEGGGANVLTF
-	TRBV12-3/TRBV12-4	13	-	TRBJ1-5	TGTGCCAGCAGTTTATTGTGGAATCAGCCCCAGCATTTT	CASSLLWNQPQHF
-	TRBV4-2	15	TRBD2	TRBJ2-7	TGTGCCAGCAGCCAAGATCGTCTAGCGGGAGGACCGCAGTACTTC	CASSQDRLAGGPQYF
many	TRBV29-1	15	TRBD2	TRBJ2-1	TGCAGCGTTGGTCAAACGGGAGGGCCATACAATGAGCAGTTCTTC	CSVGQTGGPYNEQFF
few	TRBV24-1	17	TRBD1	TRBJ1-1	TGTGCCACCAGTGGCAGCGAATCCGGGACAGCGAACACTGAAGCTTTCTTT	CATSGSESGTANTEAFF
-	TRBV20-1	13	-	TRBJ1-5	TGCAGTGCTAGGACAGCTAGCAATCAGCCCCAGCATTTT	CSARTASNQPQHF
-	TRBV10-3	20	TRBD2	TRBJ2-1	TGTGCCATCACCGAGAAGGTTAATAGCGGGAGGGCCGCGGGGTACAATGAGCAGTTCTTC	CAITEKVNSGRAAGYNEQFF
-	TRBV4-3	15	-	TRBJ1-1	TGCGCCAGCAGCCAATCCTCAGGGGCGCACACTGAAGCTTTCTTT	CASSQSSGAHTEAFF
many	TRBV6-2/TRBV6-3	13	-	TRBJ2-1	TGTGCCAGCAGTTACTCAAGGGATACCAATTGGTTCTTC	CASSYSRDTNWFF
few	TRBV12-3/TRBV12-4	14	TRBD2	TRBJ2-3	TGTGCCAGCAGTAGCGGGGGGGCCGAAGATACGCAGTATTTT	CASSSGGAEDTQYF
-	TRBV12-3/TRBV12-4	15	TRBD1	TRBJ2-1	TGTGCCAGCAGTTTACAGGGGGCTAGACTCAATGAGCAGTTCTTC	CASSLQGARLNEQFF
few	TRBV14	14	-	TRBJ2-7	TGTGCCAGCAGCAATTGGGGGGAGATCCACGAGCAGTACTTC	CASSNWGEIHEQYF
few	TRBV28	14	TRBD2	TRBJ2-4	TGTGCCAGCAGTTTAAGTCCTAGCGGGAGCCCTCAGTACTTC	CASSLSPSGSPQYF
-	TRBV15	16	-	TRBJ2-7	TGTGCCACCAGCAGAGAGACAGGATCAGGGACCTACGAGCAGTACTTC	CATSRETGSGTYEQYF
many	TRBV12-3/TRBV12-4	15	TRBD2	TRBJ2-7	TGTGCCAGCACCATCAGCGGGAGGGCCGCCTACGAGCAGTACTTC	CASTISGRAAYEQYF
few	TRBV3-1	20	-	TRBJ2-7	TGTGCCAGCAGCCAAGTCCCCGGGGCAGAACCCCTCACCTTCTCCTACGAGCAGTACTTC	CASSQVPGAEPLTFSYEQYF
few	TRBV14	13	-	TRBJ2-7	TGTGCCAGCAGCCAAGGGGGGTGGTACGAGCAGTACTTC	CASSQGGWYEQYF
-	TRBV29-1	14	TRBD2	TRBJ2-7	TGCAGCGTTGCGGCTAGCGGGCTAGCCCGCGAGCAGTACTTC	CSVAASGLAREQYF
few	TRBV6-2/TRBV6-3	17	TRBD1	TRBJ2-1	TGTGCCAGCAGCGAGGGACAGGGGGCTTTGTTGGCGGATGAGCAGTTCTTC	CASSEGQGALLADEQFF
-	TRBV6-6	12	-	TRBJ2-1	TGTGCCACCGCCCGGCGACGGGATGAGCAGTTCTTC	CATARRRDEQFF
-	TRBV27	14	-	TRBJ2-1	TGTGCCAGCAGCCCCCTGGGGAACCACAATGAGCAGTTCTTC	CASSPLGNHNEQFF